This passage covers 30 T cell receptor beta chains from one sample sequenced in a study of blood T cell repertoires in COVID-19. Sequenced by immunoSEQ multiplex PCR; TCRdb stores in-frame clones only, minus some. Of 75,000 to 90,000 clones listed, around 80% are singletons. The sample consisted of peripheral blood. All receptors come from a woman aged 40-49 years with active or convalescent COVID-19.

The genes are TRBV9 and TRBJ1-3, with D unclear. Deletions cut 0 bases from V and 3 bases from J, with 13 bases between. This CDR3 is built from 16 residues. Germline CDR1 reads SGDLS; CDR2 reads YYNGEE. The CDR3 region is CASSVDAALLGNTIYF. CDR3 DNA sequence: TGTGCCAGCAGCGTAGACGCAGCACTACTTGGAAACACCATATATTTT.

V is TRBV27 and J is TRBJ2-5; 7 nucleotides line up with TRBD1. CDR1 MNHEY and CDR2 SMNVEV come from the germline V gene (reference sequence). The junction had 4 bases not matched to a gene; V was cut back by 5 bases and J by 1 base. The CDR3 covers 14 residues. This CDR3 reads CASSDRDSQETQYF. The CDR3 DNA reads TGTGCCAGCAGTGACCGGGACAGCCAAGAGACCCAGTACTTC.

The rearrangement uses TRBV4-1 and TRBJ2-1, with 8 bases aligning to TRBD2. Germline loops: CDR1 MGHRA, CDR2 YSYEKL. This CDR3 has 15 residues. The trim removed 3 bases at V and 3 bases at J, leaving 4 bases unmatched. CDR3 sequence: CASSQFAGGYNEQFF. The CDR3 nucleotides are TGCGCCAGCAGCCAGTTTGCGGGGGGCTACAATGAGCAGTTCTTC.

This rearrangement joins TRBV25-1 to TRBJ2-2; 15 nucleotides line up with TRBD2. This CDR3 has 18 amino acids. The junction had 10 bases not matched to a gene; V was cut back by 4 bases and J by 7 bases. CDR1 MGHDK and CDR2 SYGVNS come from the germline V gene. The CDR3 nucleotides read TGTGCCAGCAGTGCGCCGGGACTAGCGGGGGGTGGAGTCGGGGAGCTGTTTTTT. Protein: CASSAPGLAGGGVGELFF.

The V and J genes are TRBV10-3 and TRBJ1-2; maybe TRBD1 (5 bases). Germline CDR1 and CDR2: ENHRY and SYGVKD. The V and J ends lost 2 bases and 8 bases respectively, with 9 bases between them. The CDR3 extends over 12 amino acids. In nucleotides, the CDR3 is TGTGCCATCAGTGAGGACAGAAAGGGCTACACCTTC. This translates into CAISEDRKGYTF.

In this sample, this clone turned up a few times. J is TRBJ2-2 and V is TRBV29-1; D may be TRBD2 (6 bases). The V end lost 7 bases, the J end lost 3 bases, and 15 bases lay between the germline ends. This CDR3 spans 14 amino acids. Germline CDR1 reads SQVTM; CDR2 reads ANQGSEA. The CDR3 DNA sequence: TGCAGCGCCATAGCGGTCAGGGACACCGGGGAGCTGTTTTTT. Protein: CSAIAVRDTGELFF.

This sequence joins TRBV3-1 (or the pseudogene TRBV3-2) and TRBJ2-5; D uncertain. With 4 bases removed from V and 5 bases from J, the gap between germline ends came to 14 bases. The CDR3 is 14 residues long. In germline, CDR1 is LGHDT, CDR2 YNNKEL (reference sequence). CDR3 nucleotide sequence: TGTGCCAGCAGCCTCAGAACCCTTTGGGAGACCCAGTACTTC. Translation: CASSLRTLWETQYF.

This clone was observed a single time. The genes are TRBV19 and TRBJ2-7; TRBD2 matches at 9 bases. Trimming removed 4 bases from V and 5 bases from J; junction bases left unmatched: 9. CDR1 LNHDA and CDR2 SQIVND come from the germline V gene (reference sequence). The CDR3 loop spans 15 amino acids. The CDR3 DNA follows: TGTGCCAGTAGTACGACAGCGGGGGGTCTGAACGAGCAGTACTTC. Amino acid sequence: CASSTTAGGLNEQYF.

This clone was seen a few times. This chain uses TRBV7-9 with TRBJ1-1; no clear D gene. The germline V gene encodes CDR1 SEHNR and CDR2 FQNEAQ (reference sequence). The germline V and J ends were trimmed by 1 base and 1 base, with 7 bases remaining between them. The CDR3 has 14 residues. The CDR3 DNA follows: TGTGCCAGCAGCTTAGAACATGAGAACACTGAAGCTTTCTTT. Translation: CASSLEHENTEAFF.

The chain recombines TRBV6-5 with TRBJ2-1, with 9 bases identical to TRBD1. CDR1 is MNHEY and CDR2 is SVGAGI in the germline V gene. Trimming at V came to 10 bases and at J to 7 bases, leaving 11 bases not matched to a gene. The CDR3 is 14 amino acids. CDR3 loop: CATYYRGPGNEQFF. The DNA of the CDR3 is TGTGCCACCTATTACAGGGGGCCCGGGAATGAGCAGTTCTTC.

This chain connects TRBV19 to TRBJ1-2; D possibly corresponds to TRBD1 (5 bases). Deletions cut 4 bases from V and 6 bases from J, with 9 bases between. This CDR3 is 12 amino acids long. In germline, CDR1 is LNHDA, CDR2 SQIVND (reference sequence). In nucleotides, the CDR3 is TGTGCCAGTAGTAGCCAGGGTGATGGCTACACCTTC. Its protein is CASSSQGDGYTF.

This clone has a single count. The chain combines TRBV5-4 with TRBJ1-1; 10 bases line up with TRBD1. V gave up 3 bases and J gave up 1 base; unmatched junction bases: 0. Germline assignment: CDR1 SGHNT and CDR2 YYREEE (reference sequence). This CDR3 comprises 14 residues. The CDR3 protein is CASSWDRGNTEAFF. The CDR3 DNA reads as TGTGCCAGCAGCTGGGACAGGGGGAACACTGAAGCTTTCTTT.

The chain couples TRBV7-3 to TRBJ2-1, with 7 bases lining up with TRBD2. The CDR3 extends over 15 amino acids. Germline V CDR1 and CDR2: SGHTA, FQGTGA. V shed 5 bases and J 8 bases; nucleotides not matched to a gene: 12. CDR3 coding DNA: TGTGCCAGCAGCCCAGGACTAGGGCCTAGGGATGAGCAGTTCTTC. Translated, it gives CASSPGLGPRDEQFF.

The chain links TRBV10-2 to TRBJ2-7; D perhaps matches TRBD2 (6 bases). Germline V lookup: CDR1 WSHSY, CDR2 SAAADI. The CDR3 contains 15 residues. V lost 3 bases to trimming and J lost 6 bases, with 18 bases between them. The CDR3 DNA reads TGCGCCAGCAGTGAAATTTCTAACGGGAGCCCCGAGCAGTACTTC. Translation gives CASSEISNGSPEQYF.

The chain's CDR3 is CASRNRAGGETQYF. The CDR3 nucleotides are TGTGCCAGCAGGAATCGGGCCGGGGGGGAGACCCAGTACTTC. The V and J genes are TRBV6-5 and TRBJ2-5, with TRBD2 matching over 7 bases. The CDR3 extends over 14 amino acids. V gave up 6 bases and J gave up 5 bases; unmatched junction bases: 9. CDR1 and CDR2 (germline): MNHEY, SVGAGI.

The chain combines TRBV7-2 with TRBJ1-2, with a tentative D call TRBD1 (6 bases). There are 14 residues in the CDR3. V lost 6 bases and J 8 bases, leaving 19 bases between the germline ends. CDR1 and CDR2 from the germline V gene are SGHTA and FQGNSA. CDR3 sequence reads: CASSQSGGGRGYTF. The DNA for the CDR3 is TGTGCCAGCAGTCAAAGTGGGGGCGGTAGGGGCTACACCTTC.

In this sample, this clone turned up a few times. The CDR3 DNA is TGTGCCAGCAGCTCACGAGGGCCCCAGGGGGACTATGGCTACACCTTC. It is translated as CASSSRGPQGDYGYTF. This sequence joins TRBV7-9 and TRBJ1-2, with 7 positions matching TRBD1. Looked up from germline, CDR1 is SEHNR and CDR2 is FQNEAQ (reference sequence). Trimming at V came to 4 bases and at J to 3 bases, leaving 11 bases not matched to a gene. There are 16 residues in the CDR3.

The genes are TRBV7-3 and TRBJ2-3, with 9 bases lining up with TRBD1. Trimming removed 1 base from V and 1 base from J; junction bases left unmatched: 12. From germline, CDR1 is SGHTA and CDR2 FQGTGA. This CDR3 contains 19 residues. The DNA of the CDR3 is TGTGCCAGCAGCTTAAAGTCGGCCGGACGGACAGGGGGCACAGATACGCAGTATTTT. It encodes CASSLKSAGRTGGTDTQYF.

The J gene is TRBJ1-2, the V gene TRBV6-6, with D possibly TRBD1 on 6 matching bases. V lost 4 bases to trimming and J lost 3 bases, with 15 bases between them. The CDR3 consists of 15 residues. CDR1 is MNHNY and CDR2 is SVGAGI in the germline V gene (reference sequence). CDR3 in amino acids: CASSWRKRTDYGYTF. CDR3 bases: TGTGCCAGCAGTTGGCGGAAAAGGACAGACTATGGCTACACCTTC.

V and J are TRBV6-2 or TRBV6-3 and TRBJ1-6; 7 nucleotides align to TRBD1. Germline V CDR1 and CDR2: MNHEY, SVGEGT. Trimming cost V 0 bases and J 9 bases; bases outside gene matches: 2. This CDR3 comprises 14 residues. The CDR3 sequence: CASSYSGQLSPLHF. The CDR3 DNA follows: TGTGCCAGCAGTTACTCGGGACAGCTTTCACCCCTCCACTTT.

This clone was seen only once. This rearrangement joins TRBV5-1 to TRBJ2-7; 9 bases align to TRBD1. Trimming at V came to 0 bases and at J to 0 bases, leaving 4 bases not matched to a gene. Germline CDR1 SGHRS, CDR2 YFSETQ. This CDR3 has 16 residues. The CDR3 sequence: CASSLAGQGNSYEQYF. Written as DNA, the CDR3 is TGCGCCAGCAGCTTGGCGGGACAGGGAAACTCCTACGAGCAGTACTTC.

V is TRBV6-2 or TRBV6-3 and J is TRBJ2-7, with 7 nucleotides matching TRBD1. This CDR3 has 19 residues. Germline V gives CDR1 MNHEY, CDR2 SVGEGT. Trimming at V came to 2 bases and at J to 3 bases, leaving 19 bases not matched to a gene. CDR3 sequence reads: CASSYRSRDRATPRYEQYF. The CDR3 coding sequence is TGTGCCAGCAGTTACCGTTCCCGGGACAGAGCTACTCCCCGCTACGAGCAGTACTTC.

The genes are TRBV6-5 and TRBJ2-5, with D possibly matching TRBD2 (7 bases). The V end lost 6 bases, the J end lost 5 bases, and 16 bases lay between the germline ends. The CDR3 is 14 residues long. Germline V lookup: CDR1 MNHEY, CDR2 SVGAGI. The CDR3 loop is CASRGLKGGETQYF. The CDR3 bases are TGTGCCAGCAGAGGCCTTAAGGGGGGGGAGACCCAGTACTTC.

This rearrangement joins TRBV28 to TRBJ1-2; weak D call: TRBD1 (6 bases). Germline CDR1 MDHEN, CDR2 SYDVKM. The CDR3 totals 13 residues. V was pared by 6 bases and J by 8 bases, with 16 bases between. Here the CDR3 DNA reads TGTGCCAGCAGCCAAACCCCAGGGGTAGGCTACACCTTC. The encoded protein is CASSQTPGVGYTF.

The rearrangement links TRBV10-1 to TRBJ1-2; the D is unclear. Germline assignment: CDR1 WNHNN and CDR2 SYGVQD (reference sequence). Trimming cost V 7 bases and J 8 bases, with 8 bases left between them. The length of the CDR3 is 10 residues. The DNA of the CDR3 is TGCGCCAGCATAAACGGGGGCTACACCTTC. Translation gives CASINGGYTF.

The genes are TRBV2 and TRBJ2-1, with 10 bases fitting TRBD1. The V gene's germline CDR1 is SNHLY and CDR2 FYNNEI. CDR3 size: 11 residues. Unmatched junction bases numbered 1, after V lost 8 bases and J lost 9 bases. DNA for the CDR3: TGTGCCAGCGACAGGGGGCTTGAGCAGTTCTTC. It yields the protein CASDRGLEQFF. Filled out from reference TRBV2 and TRBJ2-1, the complete variable domain reads EPEVTQTPSHQVTQMGQEVILRCVPISNHLYFYWYRQILGQKVEFLVSFYNNEISEKSEIFDDQFSVERPDGSNFTLKIRSTKLEDSAMYFCASDRGLEQFFGPGTRLTVL.

The chain combines TRBV4-1 with TRBJ2-5; 10 nucleotides agree with TRBD2. From germline, CDR1 is MGHRA and CDR2 YSYEKL. V lost 3 bases, J lost 2 bases, and 6 bases stayed unmatched. The CDR3 sequence is 16 residues long. CDR3 sequence: CASSHLAGGLQETQYF. The CDR3 DNA reads as TGCGCCAGCAGCCACTTAGCGGGGGGATTACAAGAGACCCAGTACTTC.

V and J are TRBV28 and TRBJ2-7, with 9 bases that match TRBD1. The germline V gene encodes CDR1 MDHEN and CDR2 SYDVKM. V lost 4 bases, J lost 6 bases, and 10 bases stayed unmatched. This CDR3 region has 15 residues. CDR3 loop: CASSSPGQGVLEQYF. CDR3 sequence (DNA): TGTGCCAGCAGTTCCCCGGGACAGGGAGTCCTCGAGCAGTACTTC.

The chain couples TRBV21-1 to TRBJ1-5; the tabulated D call, TRBD1, remains unverified against the DNA. TRBV21-1 is a pseudogene. CDR3 length equals 15 residues. The CDR3 DNA reads as TGTGCCAGCCGTACCCAACCAGGGAAGCATCAGCCCCAGCATTTT. Amino acid sequence: CASRTQPGKHQPQHF.

This clone has just a few counts. V gene TRBV11-2 combines with J gene TRBJ2-7; D uncertain. The CDR3 loop spans 15 amino acids. With 1 base removed from V and 3 bases from J, the gap between germline ends came to 13 bases. Germline V gene lookup returns CDR1 SGHAT and CDR2 FQNNGV. The CDR3 bases are TGTGCCAGCAGCTTAGCGATGGCCTCCCTCTACGAGCAGTACTTC. Residues: CASSLAMASLYEQYF.